This T cell receptor beta chain emerged from a study of patients and donors after allogeneic stem cell transplantation. Each CDR3 protein gets one entry after TCRdb re-called the RT-PCR reads with MiXCR. The sample comprises approximately 160,000 distinct CDR3 sequences, roughly 31% of which are singletons, and less than 3.5% rests with the top ten. The V gene lost 8 bases and the J gene lost 1 base, with 23 bases spanning the gap. The CDR3 is 17 residues long. Germline values: CDR1 WSHSY, CDR2 SAAADI. The origin of this receptor is a human donor who was either an allogeneic HSCT recipient or a stem cell or donor lymphocyte infusion donor (not recorded which). It is not recorded whose cells these are; they may come from a transplant donor. Sequencing used blood, either unsorted or a sorted T cell fraction (not recorded which). The chain couples TRBV10-2 to TRBJ1-1; D call uncertain. As DNA, the CDR3 is TGCGCCAGCCCTCCGGACTTCTATACCCATGGGAACACTGAAGCTTTCTTT. Amino acids: CASPPDFYTHGNTEAFF.